This record covers a single T cell receptor beta chain. Its specificity is not known. Clones were sequenced by immunoSEQ multiplex PCR, and TCRdb holds only the in-frame ones, with some missing. The sample shows about 39,000 clones, approximately 85% of them seen only once. The source of the sample is a study of T cell responses to AZD1222 COVID-19 vaccine. Study-level results: Per reports, nearly half of all spike-specific TCRs target regions that are unmutated in variants. Clonal diversity was possibly underestimated, and white British individuals and females predominated among donors.

The starting material was peripheral blood, obtained 28 days after the second dose of the MenACWY control vaccine. This TCR was sampled from an adult who received the MenACWY meningococcal vaccine as a control.

CDR3 in DNA: TGTGCCACCAGTGGACAGGGAGTCGGGGAGCTGTTTTTT. The encoded protein is CATSGQGVGELFF. The rearrangement uses TRBV24-1 and TRBJ2-2; TRBD1 agrees at 7 bases. Losses at the gene ends were 5 bases for V and 7 bases for J; bases not matched to a gene: 3. Germline V gene data show CDR1 as KGHDR and CDR2 as SFDVKD. The CDR3 runs to 13 residues.